This T cell receptor beta chain was captured by sequencing in a study of OX40 agonist ivuxolimab in advanced cancers. Using immunoSEQ multiplex PCR, the repertoire was profiled, and TCRdb retains in-frame clones only, with some absent. The table lists some 63,000 clones, 85% to 90% of them singletons. Germline V gives CDR1 SNHLY, CDR2 FYNNEI. The CDR3 is 14 residues long. Germline trimming cut 8 bases from V and 9 bases from J; bases unmatched to any gene: 16. The receptor was isolated from an adult with an advanced solid tumor such as melanoma, head and neck, liver or kidney cancer. The sample here was CD4+ or CD8+ T cells sorted from blood, taken in a trial of the OX40 agonist ivuxolimab. The chain couples TRBV2 to TRBJ2-7; TRBD1 agrees at 7 bases. The CDR3 nucleotides are TGTGCCAGCCTACCGGGACAGCAGCCGCTCGGGCAGTACTTC. As protein: CASLPGQQPLGQYF.